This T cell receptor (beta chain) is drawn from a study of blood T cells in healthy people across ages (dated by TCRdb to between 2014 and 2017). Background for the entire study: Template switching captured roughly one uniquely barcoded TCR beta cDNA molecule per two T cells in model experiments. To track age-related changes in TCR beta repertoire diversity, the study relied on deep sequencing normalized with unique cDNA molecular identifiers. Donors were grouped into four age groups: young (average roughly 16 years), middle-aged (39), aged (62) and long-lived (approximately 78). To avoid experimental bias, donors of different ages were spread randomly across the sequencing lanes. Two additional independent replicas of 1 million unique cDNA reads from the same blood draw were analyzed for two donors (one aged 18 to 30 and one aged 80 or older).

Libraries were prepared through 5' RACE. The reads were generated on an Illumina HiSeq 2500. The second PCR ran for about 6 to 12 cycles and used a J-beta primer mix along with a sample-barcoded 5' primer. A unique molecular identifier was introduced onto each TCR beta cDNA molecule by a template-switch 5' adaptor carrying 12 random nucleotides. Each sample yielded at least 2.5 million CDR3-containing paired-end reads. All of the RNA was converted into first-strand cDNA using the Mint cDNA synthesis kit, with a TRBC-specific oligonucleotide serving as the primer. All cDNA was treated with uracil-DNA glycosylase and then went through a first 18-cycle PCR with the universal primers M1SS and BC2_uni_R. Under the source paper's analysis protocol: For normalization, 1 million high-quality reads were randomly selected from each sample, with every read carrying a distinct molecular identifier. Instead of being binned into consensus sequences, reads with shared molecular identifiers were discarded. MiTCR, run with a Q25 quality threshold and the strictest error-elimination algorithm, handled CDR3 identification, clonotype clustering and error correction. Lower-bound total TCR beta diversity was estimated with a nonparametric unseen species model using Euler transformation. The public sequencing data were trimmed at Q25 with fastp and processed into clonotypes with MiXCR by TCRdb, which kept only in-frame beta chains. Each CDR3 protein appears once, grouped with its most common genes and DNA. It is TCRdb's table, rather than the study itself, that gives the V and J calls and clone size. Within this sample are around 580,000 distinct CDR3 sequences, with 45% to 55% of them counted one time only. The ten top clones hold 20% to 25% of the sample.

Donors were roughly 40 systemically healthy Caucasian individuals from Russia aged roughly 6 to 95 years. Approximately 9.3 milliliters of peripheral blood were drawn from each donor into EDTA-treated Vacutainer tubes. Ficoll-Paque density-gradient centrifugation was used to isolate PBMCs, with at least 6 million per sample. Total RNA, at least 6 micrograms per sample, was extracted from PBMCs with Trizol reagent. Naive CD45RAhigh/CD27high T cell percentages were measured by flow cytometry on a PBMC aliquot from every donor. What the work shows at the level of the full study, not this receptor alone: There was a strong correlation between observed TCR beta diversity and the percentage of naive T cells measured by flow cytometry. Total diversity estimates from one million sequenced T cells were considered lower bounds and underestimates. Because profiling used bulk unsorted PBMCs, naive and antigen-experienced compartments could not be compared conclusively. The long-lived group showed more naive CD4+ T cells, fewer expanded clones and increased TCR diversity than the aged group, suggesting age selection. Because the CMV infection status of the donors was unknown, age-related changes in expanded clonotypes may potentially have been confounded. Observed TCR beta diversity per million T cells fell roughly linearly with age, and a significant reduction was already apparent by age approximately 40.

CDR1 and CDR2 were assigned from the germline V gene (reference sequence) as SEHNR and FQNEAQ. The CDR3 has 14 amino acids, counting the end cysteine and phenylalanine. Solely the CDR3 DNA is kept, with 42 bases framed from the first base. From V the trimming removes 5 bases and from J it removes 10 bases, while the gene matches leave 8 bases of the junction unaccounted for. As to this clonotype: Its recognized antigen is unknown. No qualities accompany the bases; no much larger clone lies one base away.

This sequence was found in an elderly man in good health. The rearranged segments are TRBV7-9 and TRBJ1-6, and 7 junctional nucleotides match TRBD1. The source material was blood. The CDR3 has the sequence CASSLDRSFSPLHF. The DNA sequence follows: TGTGCCAGCAGCCTGGACAGGTCTTTCTCACCCCTCCACTTT.